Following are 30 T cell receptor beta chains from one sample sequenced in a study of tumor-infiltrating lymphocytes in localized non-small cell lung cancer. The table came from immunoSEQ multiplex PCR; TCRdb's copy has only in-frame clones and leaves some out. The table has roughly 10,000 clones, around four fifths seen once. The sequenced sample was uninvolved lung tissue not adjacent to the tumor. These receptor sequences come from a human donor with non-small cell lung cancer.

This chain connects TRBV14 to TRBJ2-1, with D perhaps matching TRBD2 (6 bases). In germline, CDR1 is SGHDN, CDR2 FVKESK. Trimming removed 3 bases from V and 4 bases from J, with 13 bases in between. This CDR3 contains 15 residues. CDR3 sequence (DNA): TGTGCCAGCAGCCATTCCGGGGGTCTTTACAATGAGCAGTTCTTC. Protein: CASSHSGGLYNEQFF.

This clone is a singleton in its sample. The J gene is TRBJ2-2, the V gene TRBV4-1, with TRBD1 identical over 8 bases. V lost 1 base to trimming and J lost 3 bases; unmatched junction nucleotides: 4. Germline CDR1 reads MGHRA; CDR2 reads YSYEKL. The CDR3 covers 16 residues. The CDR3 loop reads CASSQVRGLDTGELFF. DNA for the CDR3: TGCGCCAGCAGCCAAGTCAGGGGGCTTGACACCGGGGAGCTGTTTTTT.

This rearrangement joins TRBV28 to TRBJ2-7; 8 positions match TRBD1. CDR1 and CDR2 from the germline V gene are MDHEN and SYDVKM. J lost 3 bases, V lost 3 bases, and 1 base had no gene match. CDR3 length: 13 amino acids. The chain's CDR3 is CASSLTGVYEQYF. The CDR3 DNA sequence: TGTGCCAGCAGTTTGACAGGGGTCTACGAGCAGTACTTC.

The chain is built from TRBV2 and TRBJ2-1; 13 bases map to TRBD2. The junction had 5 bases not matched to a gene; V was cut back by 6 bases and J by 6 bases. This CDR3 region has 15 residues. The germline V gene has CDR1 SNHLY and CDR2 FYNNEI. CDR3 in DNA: TGTGCCAGCAGATCGAGGACTAGCGGGGGCAATGAGCAGTTCTTC. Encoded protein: CASRSRTSGGNEQFF.

CDR3 nucleotides: TGTGCCAGCAGCCCAGGGGACGGTCTATATGGCTACACCTTC. Translation: CASSPGDGLYGYTF. The chain links TRBV2 to TRBJ1-2; TRBD1 is a possible D gene (6 bases). Germline-derived CDR1 and CDR2 are SNHLY and FYNNEI. The CDR3 sequence is 14 residues long. The V end was cut by 6 bases, the J end by 5 bases, with 16 bases between. Complete variable domain (other parts from reference TRBV2 and TRBJ1-2): EPEVTQTPSHQVTQMGQEVILRCVPISNHLYFYWYRQILGQKVEFLVSFYNNEISEKSEIFDDQFSVERPDGSNFTLKIRSTKLEDSAMYFCASSPGDGLYGYTFGSGTRLTVV.

The CDR3 sequence is CASSQEQEARDQPQHF. The CDR3, as DNA: TGCGCCAGCAGCCAAGAACAGGAGGCTCGGGATCAGCCCCAGCATTTT. The chain links TRBV4-1 to TRBJ1-5; the D gene is possibly TRBD1 (5 bases). This CDR3 comprises 16 residues. Trimming cost V 0 bases and J 5 bases, with 14 bases left between them. CDR1 and CDR2 from the germline V gene are MGHRA and YSYEKL.

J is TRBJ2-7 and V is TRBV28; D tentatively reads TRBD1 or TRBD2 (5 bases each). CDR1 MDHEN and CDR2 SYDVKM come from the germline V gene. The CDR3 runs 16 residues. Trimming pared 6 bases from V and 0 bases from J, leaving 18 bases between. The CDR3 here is CASSLNAGTASYEQYF. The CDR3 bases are TGTGCCAGCAGCCTAAACGCCGGGACGGCCTCCTACGAGCAGTACTTC.

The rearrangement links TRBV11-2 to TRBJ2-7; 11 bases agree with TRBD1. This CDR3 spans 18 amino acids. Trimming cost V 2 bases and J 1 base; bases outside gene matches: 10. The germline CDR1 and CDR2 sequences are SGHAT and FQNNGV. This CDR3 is CASSLSVLGQGASYEQYF. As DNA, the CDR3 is TGTGCCAGCAGCTTATCGGTCCTCGGACAGGGGGCTTCCTACGAGCAGTACTTC.

This CDR3 is CASTEKLAGGPDTQYF. The CDR3 region has the DNA TGTGCCAGCACGGAAAAACTAGCGGGAGGGCCAGATACGCAGTATTTT. This sequence joins TRBV2 and TRBJ2-3; 13 bases agree with TRBD2. Germline CDR1 and CDR2: SNHLY and FYNNEI. The CDR3 extends over 16 amino acids. The J segment lost 4 bases and the V segment lost 7 bases, leaving 8 bases of the junction unmatched.

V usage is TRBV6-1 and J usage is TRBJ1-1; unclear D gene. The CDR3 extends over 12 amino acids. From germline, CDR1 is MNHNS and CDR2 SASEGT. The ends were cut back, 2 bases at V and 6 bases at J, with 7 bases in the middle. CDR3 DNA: TGTGCCAGCAGTGAATTGGTTTCTGAAGCTTTCTTT. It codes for CASSELVSEAFF.

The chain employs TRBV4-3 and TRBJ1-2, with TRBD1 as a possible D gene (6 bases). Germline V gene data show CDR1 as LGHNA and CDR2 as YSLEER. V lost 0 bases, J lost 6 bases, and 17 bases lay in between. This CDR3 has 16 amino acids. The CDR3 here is CASSQDLDRHSDGYTF. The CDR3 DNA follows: TGCGCCAGCAGCCAAGATCTAGACAGGCATTCGGATGGCTACACCTTC.

In DNA, the CDR3 is TGTGCCAGCAGCATACCGGGACACCCTAACTATGGCTACACCTTC. Translated, it gives CASSIPGHPNYGYTF. V gene TRBV21-1 combines with J gene TRBJ1-2; the table's D call TRBD1 went unverified against the DNA. TRBV21-1 is labeled a pseudogene. The CDR3 consists of 15 residues.

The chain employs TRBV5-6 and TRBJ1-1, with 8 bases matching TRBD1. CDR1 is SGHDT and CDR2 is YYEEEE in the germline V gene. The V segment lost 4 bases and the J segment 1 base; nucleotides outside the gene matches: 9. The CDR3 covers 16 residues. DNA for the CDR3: TGTGCCAGCAGCCAGGGACAGGTCTACGGGAACACTGAAGCTTTCTTT. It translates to CASSQGQVYGNTEAFF.

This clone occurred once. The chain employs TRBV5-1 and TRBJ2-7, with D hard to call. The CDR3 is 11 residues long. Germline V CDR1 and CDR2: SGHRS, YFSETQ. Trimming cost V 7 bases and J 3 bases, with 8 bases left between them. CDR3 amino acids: CASAKGYEQYF. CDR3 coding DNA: TGCGCCAGCGCCAAAGGCTACGAGCAGTACTTC.

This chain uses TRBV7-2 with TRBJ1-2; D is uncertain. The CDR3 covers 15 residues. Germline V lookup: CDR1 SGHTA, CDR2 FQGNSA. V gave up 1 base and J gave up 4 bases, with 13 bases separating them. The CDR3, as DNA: TGTGCCAGCAGCTTAGATCTCAGAAATTTCTATGGCTACACCTTC. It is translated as CASSLDLRNFYGYTF.

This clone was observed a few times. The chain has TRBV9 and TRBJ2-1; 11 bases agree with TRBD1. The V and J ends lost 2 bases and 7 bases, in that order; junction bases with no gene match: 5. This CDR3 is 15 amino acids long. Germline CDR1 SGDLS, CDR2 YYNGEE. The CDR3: CASSVGTGGGNEQFF. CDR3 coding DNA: TGTGCCAGCAGCGTCGGGACAGGGGGTGGAAATGAGCAGTTCTTC.

In DNA, the CDR3 is TGTGCCAGCAGCTACGACGACGCTCGGGACACTCTCACCTTC. This codes for CASSYDDARDTLTF. The rearrangement uses TRBV6-5 and TRBJ1-2, with TRBD1 as a possible D gene (6 bases). CDR1 and CDR2 (germline): MNHEY, SVGAGI. The CDR3 is 14 residues long. V lost 6 bases and J 13 bases, leaving 24 bases between the germline ends.

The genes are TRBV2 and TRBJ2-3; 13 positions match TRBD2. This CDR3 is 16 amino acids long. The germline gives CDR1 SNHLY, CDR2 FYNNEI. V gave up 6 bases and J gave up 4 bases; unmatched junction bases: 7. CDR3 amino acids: CASSDWTSGSADTQYF. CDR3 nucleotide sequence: TGTGCCAGCAGCGACTGGACTAGCGGGAGTGCAGATACGCAGTATTTT.

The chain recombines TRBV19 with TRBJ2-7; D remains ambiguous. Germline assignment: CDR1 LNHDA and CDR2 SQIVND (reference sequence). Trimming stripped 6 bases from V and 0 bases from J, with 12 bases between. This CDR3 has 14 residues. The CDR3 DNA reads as TGTGCCAGTAGCCGACTCGGTAGCTCCTACGAGCAGTACTTC. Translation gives CASSRLGSSYEQYF.

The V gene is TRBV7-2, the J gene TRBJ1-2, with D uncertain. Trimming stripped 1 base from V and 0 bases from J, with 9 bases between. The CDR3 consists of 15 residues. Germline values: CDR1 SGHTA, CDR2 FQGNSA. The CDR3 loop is CASSLDNRANYGYTF. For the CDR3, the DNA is TGTGCCAGCAGCTTAGATAACAGAGCTAACTATGGCTACACCTTC.

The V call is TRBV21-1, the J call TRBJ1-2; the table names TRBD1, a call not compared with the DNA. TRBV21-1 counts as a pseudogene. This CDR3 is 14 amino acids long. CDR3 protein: CASSKERDSYGYTF. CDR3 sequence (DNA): TGTGCCAGCAGCAAAGAGAGGGACAGCTATGGCTACACCTTC.

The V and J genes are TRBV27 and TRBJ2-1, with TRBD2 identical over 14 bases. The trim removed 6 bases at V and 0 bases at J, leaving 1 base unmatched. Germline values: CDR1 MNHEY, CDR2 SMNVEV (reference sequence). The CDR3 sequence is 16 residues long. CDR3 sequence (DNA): TGTGCCAGCAGAGGACTAGCGGGAGGCTCCTACAATGAGCAGTTCTTC. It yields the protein CASRGLAGGSYNEQFF.

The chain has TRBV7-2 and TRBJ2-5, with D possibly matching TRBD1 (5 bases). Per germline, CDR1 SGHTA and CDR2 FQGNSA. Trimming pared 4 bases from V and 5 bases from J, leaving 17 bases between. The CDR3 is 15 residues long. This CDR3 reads CASSSRQRSRETQYF. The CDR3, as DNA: TGTGCCAGCAGCTCCCGACAGCGTAGCAGGGAGACCCAGTACTTC.

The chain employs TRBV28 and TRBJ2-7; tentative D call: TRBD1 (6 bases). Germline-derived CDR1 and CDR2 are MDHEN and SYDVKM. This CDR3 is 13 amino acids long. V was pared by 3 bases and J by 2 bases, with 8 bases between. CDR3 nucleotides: TGTGCCAGCAGTTTGACAGGTACCTACGAGCAGTACTTC. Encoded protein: CASSLTGTYEQYF.

CDR3 nucleotide sequence: TGTGCCAGCAGCTTAGAACAGGGGGCGGGCTATGGCTACACCTTC. Amino acids: CASSLEQGAGYGYTF. The chain joins TRBV5-4 to TRBJ1-2; 9 positions agree with TRBD1. CDR1 is SGHNT, CDR2 YYREEE, per germline (reference sequence). This CDR3 has 15 residues. The junction had 6 bases not matched to a gene; V was cut back by 2 bases and J by 4 bases.

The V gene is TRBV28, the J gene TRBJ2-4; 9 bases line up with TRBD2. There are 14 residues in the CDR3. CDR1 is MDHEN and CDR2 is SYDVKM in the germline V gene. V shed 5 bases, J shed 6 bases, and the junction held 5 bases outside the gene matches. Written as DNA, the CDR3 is TGTGCCAGCAGTAATTCGGGACTAGCAAACATTCAGTACTTC. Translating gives CASSNSGLANIQYF.

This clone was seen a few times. CDR3: CASSQISNQPQHF. The CDR3 coding sequence is TGCGCCAGCAGTCAAATCAGCAATCAGCCCCAGCATTTT. The gene calls are TRBV23-1 and TRBJ1-5; no clear D gene. TRBV23-1 is flagged as an ORF with uncertain function. The CDR3 is 13 amino acids. V was trimmed by 2 bases and J by 1 base, leaving 3 bases between them.

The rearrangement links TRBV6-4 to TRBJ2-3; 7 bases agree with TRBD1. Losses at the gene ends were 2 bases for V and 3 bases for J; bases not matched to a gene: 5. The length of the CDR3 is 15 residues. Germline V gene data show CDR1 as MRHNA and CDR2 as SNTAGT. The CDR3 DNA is TGTGCCAGCAGTGACACAGGGGCGCGAACAGATACGCAGTATTTT. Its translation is CASSDTGARTDTQYF.

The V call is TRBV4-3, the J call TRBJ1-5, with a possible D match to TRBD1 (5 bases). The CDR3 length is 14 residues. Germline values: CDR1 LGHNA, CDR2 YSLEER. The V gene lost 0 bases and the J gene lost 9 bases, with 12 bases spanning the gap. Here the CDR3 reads CASSQDRGSTPQHF. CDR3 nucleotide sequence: TGCGCCAGCAGCCAAGATCGGGGCAGCACGCCCCAGCATTTT.

The CDR3 sequence is CASSIRQGGNEQFF. The CDR3 bases are TGTGCCAGCAGCATCCGACAGGGGGGCAATGAGCAGTTCTTC. This chain connects TRBV7-8 to TRBJ2-1; 9 positions match TRBD1. CDR1 is SGHVS and CDR2 is FQNEAQ in the germline V gene. The CDR3 is 14 residues long. V was clipped by 5 bases and J by 6 bases; unmatched bases: 5.